Below are 13 T cell receptor beta chains sequenced from a single sample in a study of neurological immune-mediated disorders. TCRdb used MiXCR to reprocess the 5' RACE reads, holding one entry per CDR3 protein. The sample includes more than 9,000 distinct CDR3 sequences, under 25% seen only once; the top ten take approximately 50%. Source material: CD8+ T cells from blood. These receptors were taken from an older woman with HTLV-1-associated myelopathy (HAM/TSP).

CDR3 nucleotides: TGCAGCGTTGAAACGCTGGCAGGGACCCATGGCTACACCTTC. Its protein product is CSVETLAGTHGYTF. The chain has TRBV29-1 and TRBJ1-2; tentative D call: TRBD1 (5 bases). Looked up from germline, CDR1 is SQVTM and CDR2 is ANQGSEA. This CDR3 has 14 amino acids. V was shortened by 2 bases and J by 6 bases, with 16 bases between the two germline ends.

This clonotype appeared many times. The V call is TRBV20-1, the J call TRBJ2-7; 7 nucleotides agree with TRBD1. V trimming: 7 bases; J trimming: 7 bases; junction bases outside the gene matches: 7. The CDR3 spans 11 residues. Germline CDR1 and CDR2: DFQATT and SNEGSKA (reference sequence). The CDR3 DNA reads TGCAGTGGGTTACAGGGGTGGGAGCAGTACTTC. The encoded protein is CSGLQGWEQYF.

This clonotype has ten or more counts. The CDR3 spells CASSPAGSLAGYEQYF. CDR3 nucleotides: TGTGCCAGCAGCCCCGCTGGGTCTCTAGCGGGCTACGAGCAGTACTTC. The rearrangement joins TRBV7-2 to TRBJ2-7; TRBD2 aligns across 8 bases. CDR1 is SGHTA and CDR2 is FQGNSA in the germline V gene. V lost 5 bases, J lost 3 bases, and 12 bases stayed unmatched. The CDR3 contains 16 residues.

The chain links TRBV2 to TRBJ2-7, with 8 bases that match TRBD2. The ends lost 7 bases at V and 5 bases at J; junction bases unmatched: 16. CDR3 size: 16 residues. The germline CDR1 and CDR2 sequences are SNHLY and FYNNEI. The CDR3 reads CASTLPRGSGGDEQYF. The CDR3 coding sequence is TGTGCCAGCACCCTCCCCCGGGGGAGCGGGGGTGACGAGCAGTACTTC.

In its sample, this clonotype was seen many times. One end of the junction varies from germline; a read error may be responsible. The chain couples TRBV5-1 to TRBJ2-7; tentative D call: TRBD1 (5 bases). Germline CDR1 SGHRS, CDR2 YFSETQ. The CDR3 contains 15 residues. CDR3 in amino acids: CTSSLGYRNTYEQYF. The CDR3, as DNA: TGCACCAGCAGCCTAGGTTACAGGAATACCTACGAGCAGTACTTC. Complete variable domain (other parts from reference TRBV5-1 and TRBJ2-7): KAGVTQTPRYLIKTRGQQVTLSCSPISGHRSVSWYQQTPGQGLQFLFEYFSETQRNKGNFPGRFSGRQFSNSRSEMNVSTLELGDSALYLCTSSLGYRNTYEQYFGPGTRLTVT.

This clonotype is medium-sized within its sample. The V call is TRBV12-3 or TRBV12-4, the J call TRBJ1-1; D is ambiguous. Trimming removed 6 bases at V and 4 bases at J, with 9 bases between. The CDR3 spans 12 residues. Here the CDR3 reads CASRRALTEAFF. For the CDR3, the DNA is TGTGCCAGCAGAAGGGCCCTCACTGAAGCTTTCTTT.

This clonotype has more than one count but fewer than ten. The V call is TRBV11-3, the J call TRBJ2-2; perhaps TRBD2 as D (6 bases). V was trimmed by 1 base and J by 5 bases, leaving 11 bases between them. Germline V gene lookup returns CDR1 SGHNT and CDR2 YENEEA. This CDR3 comprises 15 residues. In DNA, the CDR3 is TGTGCCAGCAGCTTAGTATACGGGGGTACCGGGGAGCTGTTTTTT. Residues: CASSLVYGGTGELFF.

This clonotype was counted at least ten times. The chain has TRBV20-1 and TRBJ1-2; 8 nucleotides line up with TRBD1. The CDR3 consists of 16 residues. V was pared by 2 bases and J by 4 bases, with 12 bases of the junction left unmatched. From germline, CDR1 is DFQATT and CDR2 SNEGSKA (reference sequence). DNA for the CDR3: TGCAGTGCTAGACCGACCGGGACAGGTTTAATCTATGGCTACACCTTC. Its translation: CSARPTGTGLIYGYTF.

By frequency in the sample, this clonotype is medium-sized (0.01 to 0.1%). The chain has TRBV6-5 and TRBJ1-1; D not certain. V was cut by 2 bases and J by 2 bases, with 6 bases left in between. This CDR3 is 13 amino acids long. Germline V lookup: CDR1 MNHEY, CDR2 SVGAGI. CDR3 region: CASSYRSNTEAFF. CDR3 coding DNA: TGTGCCAGCAGTTACAGGTCTAACACTGAAGCTTTCTTT.

This clonotype appeared once. The V and J genes are TRBV19 and TRBJ2-3; D is ambiguous. V lost 3 bases and J lost 2, with 12 bases in between. This CDR3 spans 15 amino acids. CDR1 is LNHDA and CDR2 is SQIVND in the germline V gene (reference sequence). The CDR3 nucleotides read TGTGCCAGTAGTATGGCACGGGTAAACACAGATACGCAGTATTTT. The encoded protein is CASSMARVNTDTQYF.

This clonotype appeared many times. CDR3 coding DNA: TGCAGTGCTAGAGGGGGTAGCGTACGATCTTCCTACAATGAGCAGTTCTTC. This translates into CSARGGSVRSSYNEQFF. The chain recombines TRBV20-1 with TRBJ2-1, with D possibly TRBD2 on 5 matching bases. Trimming shortened V by 1 base and J by 1 base, and 17 bases separated the two germline ends. Germline CDR1 reads DFQATT; CDR2 reads SNEGSKA (reference sequence). This CDR3 is built from 17 residues.

This clonotype was observed at least ten times. The V gene is TRBV7-8, the J gene TRBJ2-7; the D gene is possibly TRBD1 (6 bases). The CDR3 has 14 amino acids. V gave up 4 bases and J gave up 3 bases, with 13 bases separating them. Germline CDR1 is SGHVS and CDR2 is FQNEAQ. Here the CDR3 reads CASSSTGGHYEQYF. As DNA, the CDR3 is TGTGCCAGCAGCTCGACAGGAGGCCACTACGAGCAGTACTTC. Full variable domain (rest looked up from reference TRBV7-8 and TRBJ2-7): GAGVSQSPRYKVAKRGQDVALRCDPISGHVSLFWYQQALGQGPEFLTYFQNEAQLDKSGLPSDRFFAERPEGSVSTLKIQRTQQEDSAVYLCASSSTGGHYEQYFGPGTRLTVT.

This rearrangement joins TRBV24-1 to TRBJ2-2; tentatively, D is TRBD2 (6 bases). This CDR3 is 14 amino acids long. Per germline, CDR1 KGHDR and CDR2 SFDVKD. Trimming took off 5 bases at V and 5 bases at J, with 11 bases between the two ends. The CDR3 DNA is TGTGCCACCAGTGTTGCCAGCGGGACCGGGGAGCTGTTTTTT. This gives the protein CATSVASGTGELFF.